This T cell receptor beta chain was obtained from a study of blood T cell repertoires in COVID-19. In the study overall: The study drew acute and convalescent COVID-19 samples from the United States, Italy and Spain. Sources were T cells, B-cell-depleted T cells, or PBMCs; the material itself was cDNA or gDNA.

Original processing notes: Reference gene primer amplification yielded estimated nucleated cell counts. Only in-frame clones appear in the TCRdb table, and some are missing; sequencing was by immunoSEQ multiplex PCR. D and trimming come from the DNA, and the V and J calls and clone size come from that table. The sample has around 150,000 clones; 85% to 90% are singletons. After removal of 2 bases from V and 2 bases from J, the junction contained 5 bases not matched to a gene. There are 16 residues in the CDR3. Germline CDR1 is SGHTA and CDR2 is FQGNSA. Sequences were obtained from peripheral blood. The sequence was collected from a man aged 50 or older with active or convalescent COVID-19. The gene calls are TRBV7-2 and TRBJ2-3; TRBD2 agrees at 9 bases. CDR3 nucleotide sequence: TGTGCCAGCAGCTTAATCCCTAGCGGGACCACAGATACGCAGTATTTT. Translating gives CASSLIPSGTTDTQYF. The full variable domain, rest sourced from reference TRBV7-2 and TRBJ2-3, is GAGVSQSPSNKVTEKGKDVELRCDPISGHTALYWYRQSLGQGLEFLIYFQGNSAPDKSGLPSDRFSAERTGGSVSTLTIQRTQQEDSAVYLCASSLIPSGTTDTQYFGPGTRLTVL.